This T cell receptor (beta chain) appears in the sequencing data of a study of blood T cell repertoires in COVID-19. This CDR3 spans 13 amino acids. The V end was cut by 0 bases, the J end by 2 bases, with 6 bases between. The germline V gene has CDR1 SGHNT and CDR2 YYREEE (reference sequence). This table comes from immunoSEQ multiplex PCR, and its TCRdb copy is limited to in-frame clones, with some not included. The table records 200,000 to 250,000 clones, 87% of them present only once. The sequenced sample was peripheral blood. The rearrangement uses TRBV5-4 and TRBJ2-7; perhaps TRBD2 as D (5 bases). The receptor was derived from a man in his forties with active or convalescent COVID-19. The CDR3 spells CASSLGLPYEQYF. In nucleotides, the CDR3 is TGTGCCAGCAGCTTGGGACTACCCTACGAGCAGTACTTC.